This T cell receptor beta chain was captured in a study of blood T cell repertoires in COVID-19. Study in general: From T cells, B-cell-depleted T cells, or PBMCs came the material, which was cDNA or gDNA.

Trimming cost V 2 bases and J 9 bases, with 9 bases left between them. Per germline, CDR1 SGHRS and CDR2 YFSETQ. The CDR3 spans 12 residues. Study processing details: For nucleated cells, counts were estimated from reference gene primer amplification. Repertoires were generated with immunoSEQ multiplex PCR, while TCRdb's copy carries only in-frame clones and drops some. Clonal size and the V and J genes are those of that table, whereas D and trimming came from the DNA. The sample has some 150,000 clones, less than 90% seen once; the top ten hold less than 6%. The source is a woman aged 45-65 years who had been exposed to COVID-19. V usage is TRBV5-1 and J usage is TRBJ2-1; no definite D call. What was sequenced was PBMCs or T cells enriched from blood (not recorded which). This chain's CDR3 is CASSLTIGEQFF. The CDR3 nucleotides read TGCGCCAGCAGCTTAACTATCGGTGAGCAGTTCTTC. The complete variable domain, with remaining parts taken from reference TRBV5-1 and TRBJ2-1, reads KAGVTQTPRYLIKTRGQQVTLSCSPISGHRSVSWYQQTPGQGLQFLFEYFSETQRNKGNFPGRFSGRQFSNSRSEMNVSTLELGDSALYLCASSLTIGEQFFGPGTRLTVL.